The T cell receptor (beta chain) described here comes from a study of OX40 agonist ivuxolimab in advanced cancers. Germline values: CDR1 MDHEN, CDR2 SYDVKM. V shed 6 bases and J 2 bases; nucleotides not matched to a gene: 6. CDR3 length equals 14 residues. Here immunoSEQ multiplex PCR was the method, and the copy in TCRdb shows in-frame clones only, minus some. The sample shows nearly 50,000 clones, roughly 90% of them seen only once. Cycle 7 day 1, cycle 4 day 1, and baseline were the timepoints at which blood was sampled. The rearrangement uses TRBV28 and TRBJ2-7; 8 bases fit TRBD1. This clonotype originated in an adult with an advanced solid tumor such as melanoma, head and neck, liver or kidney cancer. Sequencing was performed on CD4+ or CD8+ T cells sorted from blood, taken in a trial of the OX40 agonist ivuxolimab. CDR3 amino acids: CASRYGQGPYEQYF. The CDR3, as DNA: TGTGCCAGCAGATACGGACAGGGCCCCTACGAGCAGTACTTC.